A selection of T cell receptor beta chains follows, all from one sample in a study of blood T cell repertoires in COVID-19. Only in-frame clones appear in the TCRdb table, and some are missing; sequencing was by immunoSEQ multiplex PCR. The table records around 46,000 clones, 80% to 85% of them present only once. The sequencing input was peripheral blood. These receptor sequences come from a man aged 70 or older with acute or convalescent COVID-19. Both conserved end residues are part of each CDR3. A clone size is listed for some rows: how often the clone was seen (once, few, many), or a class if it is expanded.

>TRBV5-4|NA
CASSLEGFNEKLFF
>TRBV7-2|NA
CASLQGPSETQYF
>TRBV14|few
CASSDWTDTGELFF
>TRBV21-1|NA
CASSSQRRWTNEKLFF
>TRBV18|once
CASSPTRDRNNYGYTF
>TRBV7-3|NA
CASSLSGLGTDTQYF
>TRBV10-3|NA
CAISEGQDEQYF
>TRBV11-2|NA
CASSPSGQAFGYTF
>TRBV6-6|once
CASSPGGTNEKLFF
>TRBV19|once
CAPGLAEGLGEQFF
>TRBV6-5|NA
CASRTGAGELFF
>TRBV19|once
CASTAGRMVNEQFF
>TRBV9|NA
CASSALTAGANVLTF
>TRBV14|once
CASSHFTPTSTGELFF
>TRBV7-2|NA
CASNLLTGSMNTEAFF
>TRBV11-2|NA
CASTIRGDLAYEQYF
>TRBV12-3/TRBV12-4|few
CASSYLRVDGYTF
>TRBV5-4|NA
CASSPSTSGETQYF
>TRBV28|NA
CASSLSEGEQFF
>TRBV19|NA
CASNDAIQINEQFF
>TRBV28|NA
CASSSLQGVGEKLFF
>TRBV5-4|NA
CASSARLAGGTGELFF
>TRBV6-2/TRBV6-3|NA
CASSYQGGVAGSYEQYF
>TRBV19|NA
CASSPGLEGRETQYF
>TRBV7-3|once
CASSPRDLNTGELFF
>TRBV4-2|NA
CASSQSGGQDTQYF
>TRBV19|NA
CASSIDRRAGTGELFF
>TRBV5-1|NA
CASSPGQGNSPLHF
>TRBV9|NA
CASSAPSDEQFF
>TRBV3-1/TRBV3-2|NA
CASSPSSYNEQFF
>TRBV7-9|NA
CASSPSDSLNTEAFF
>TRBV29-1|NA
CSVELAGPEGHF
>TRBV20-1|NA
CSASPEETQYF
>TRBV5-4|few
CASSLDYPNTGELFF
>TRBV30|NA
CAWSVNRGYTF
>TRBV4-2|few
CASSHLQGRNQPQHF
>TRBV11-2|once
CASSPTAGSYNEQFF
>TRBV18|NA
CASSRQVRLAGPSYNEQFF
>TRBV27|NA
CASSSYPGLAGGRNTGELFF
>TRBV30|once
CAWSPPQGAKSTEAFF